The entry below describes one T cell receptor beta chain. PCR amplification relied on 60 Vbeta primers (plus 13 Jbeta primers). Sequenced by immunoSEQ multiplex PCR; TCRdb stores in-frame clones only, minus some. The sample carries about 120,000 clones, approximately 79% recorded once. The data were taken from a study of cytomegalovirus exposure and HLA in healthy donors. With 4 bases removed from V and 0 bases from J, the gap between germline ends came to 12 bases. The length of the CDR3 is 15 residues. Per the germline V gene, CDR1 is ENHRY and CDR2 is SYGVKD. The receptor was derived from a man aged 25 to 40 in good health and CMV-seropositive. Sequenced input: PBMCs. The rearrangement uses TRBV10-3 and TRBJ1-1; D gene unclear. CDR3 in DNA: TGTGCCATCAGTGGTGAGAGAGTCATGAACACTGAAGCTTTCTTT. Translation: CAISGERVMNTEAFF.